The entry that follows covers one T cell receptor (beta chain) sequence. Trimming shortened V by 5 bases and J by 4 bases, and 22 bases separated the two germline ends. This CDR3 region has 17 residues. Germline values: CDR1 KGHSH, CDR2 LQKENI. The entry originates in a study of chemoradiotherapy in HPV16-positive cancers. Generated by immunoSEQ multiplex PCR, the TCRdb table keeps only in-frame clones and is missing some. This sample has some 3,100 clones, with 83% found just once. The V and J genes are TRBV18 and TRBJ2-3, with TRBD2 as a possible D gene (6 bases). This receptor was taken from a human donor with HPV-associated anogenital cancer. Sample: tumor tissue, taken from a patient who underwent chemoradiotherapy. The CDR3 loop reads CASSMSRGMGLADTQYF. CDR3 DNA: TGTGCCAGCTCAATGTCGAGGGGAATGGGACTGGCAGATACGCAGTATTTT.